This T cell receptor beta chain was sequenced during a study of OX40 agonist ivuxolimab in advanced cancers. Whole-study findings and limits: CD4+ T cells averaged fewer expanded clones than CD8+ T cells.

As for this clone: The antigen is unknown.

Trimming removed 2 bases from V and 5 bases from J; junction bases left unmatched: 8. There are 16 residues in the CDR3. Germline loops: CDR1 SEHNR, CDR2 FQNEAQ (reference sequence). The method was immunoSEQ multiplex PCR; TCRdb's version includes in-frame clones alone and lacks a portion of them. This table holds some 77,000 clones, 92% found once. Sequencing was performed on CD4+ or CD8+ T cells sorted from blood, taken in a trial of the OX40 agonist ivuxolimab. This chain uses TRBV7-9 with TRBJ2-3; 9 nucleotides align to TRBD1. The clonotype was recovered from an adult with an advanced solid tumor such as melanoma, head and neck, liver or kidney cancer. This CDR3 is CASSLSHRGHGDTQYF. Here the CDR3 DNA reads TGTGCCAGCAGCTTATCCCACAGGGGGCATGGAGATACGCAGTATTTT.